Described below is a single TCR beta chain sequence and its context. Its antigen is not known. The junction had 21 bases not matched to a gene; V was cut back by 4 bases and J by 4 bases. The length of the CDR3 is 19 residues. The germline CDR1 and CDR2 sequences are GTSNPN and SVGIG (reference sequence). This entry belongs to a study of lymphopenia after photon versus proton radiotherapy. Study-wide points: Oligoclonal CD8+ Temra expansion after nadir drove photon patients' diversity drop. Photon-treated patients lost naive T cells and TCR diversity; proton-treated stayed stable.

Profiled with immunoSEQ multiplex PCR; TCRdb holds only in-frame clones, not every one. Of 160,000 or so clones listed, 70% to 90% are singletons. Sequencing was performed on peripheral blood, taken from a patient treated with photon-based radiotherapy. The receptor was derived from a man aged 50 to 59 with gastric cancer. This chain links TRBV30 with TRBJ1-1; 10 bases agree with TRBD1. As DNA, the CDR3 is TGTGCCTGGATACCCCCCCGGGACAGGGGATTTTTGGTCGGCACTGAAGCTTTCTTT. It translates to CAWIPPRDRGFLVGTEAFF.